This T cell receptor beta chain was sequenced during a study of cytomegalovirus exposure and HLA in healthy donors. Points from the study as a whole: The study listed roughly 150 cytomegalovirus-associated TCR beta chains.

The primer mix had 60 Vbeta and 13 Jbeta primers. Generated by immunoSEQ multiplex PCR, the TCRdb table keeps only in-frame clones and is missing some. The sample carries about 82,000 clones, over 55% recorded once. On this clone: The target antigen is unknown. One end of the junction is discordant with germline, which a read error may explain.

The receptor's source is a woman between 50 and 59 years old in good health and CMV-seropositive. The sequenced sample was PBMCs.

CDR3 region: CSSSISYRGQYGYTF. The CDR3 DNA follows: TGTTCCAGCAGCATCTCCTACAGGGGTCAGTATGGCTACACCTTC. V gene TRBV7-9 combines with J gene TRBJ1-2; 7 bases line up with TRBD1. Germline CDR1 reads SEHNR; CDR2 reads FQNEAQ (reference sequence). This CDR3 is built from 15 residues.